The 6 T cell receptor beta chains below were found in one sample sequenced in a study of blood T cell repertoires in COVID-19. Repertoires were generated with immunoSEQ multiplex PCR, while TCRdb's copy carries only in-frame clones and drops some. This sample yields about 59,000 clones, of which around 79% are seen a single time; more than 15% belongs to the top ten. The sequenced sample consisted of peripheral blood. The origin of the receptors is a woman in her forties or fifties with active or convalescent COVID-19.

The genes are TRBV6-1 and TRBJ2-2; D call uncertain. V shed 8 bases and J shed 0 bases, with 10 bases lying between them. The CDR3 length is 14 residues. The germline V gene encodes CDR1 MNHNS and CDR2 SASEGT. The chain's CDR3 is CASEVFANTGELFF. The CDR3 DNA sequence: TGTGCCAGCGAGGTGTTCGCGAACACCGGGGAGCTGTTTTTT.

This clone was detected only once. V gene TRBV29-1 combines with J gene TRBJ2-3; 8 bases line up with TRBD2. V was clipped by 5 bases and J by 4 bases; unmatched bases: 5. Germline V gene lookup returns CDR1 SQVTM and CDR2 ANQGSEA. This CDR3 is built from 13 residues. CDR3 DNA sequence: TGCAGCGTTCTCCGGGGGGGGTCAGATACGCAGTATTTT. It specifies CSVLRGGSDTQYF.

V is TRBV4-2 and J is TRBJ2-1, with TRBD2 identical over 7 bases. J lost 7 bases, V lost 6 bases, and 9 bases had no gene match. The CDR3 extends over 14 amino acids. CDR1 is LGHNA, CDR2 YNFKEQ, per germline. The CDR3: CASRPSGGGNEQFF. Written as DNA, the CDR3 is TGTGCCAGCAGGCCCAGTGGCGGGGGTAATGAGCAGTTCTTC.

The chain is built from TRBV27 and TRBJ1-1, with no clear D. This CDR3 spans 13 amino acids. Germline V gene lookup returns CDR1 MNHEY and CDR2 SMNVEV (reference sequence). The ends were cut back, 0 bases at V and 3 bases at J, with 5 bases in the middle. The CDR3 region has the DNA TGTGCCAGCAGTTTATCGAGGGACACTGAAGCTTTCTTT. This codes for CASSLSRDTEAFF.

The genes are TRBV7-8 and TRBJ1-4; 7 bases agree with TRBD1. V lost 0 bases, J lost 6 bases, and 10 bases stayed unmatched. Germline V CDR1 and CDR2: SGHVS, FQNEAQ. The CDR3 contains 17 residues. As DNA, the CDR3 is TGTGCCAGCAGCTTAGCCCCACCACAGGGGTACGATGAAAAACTGTTTTTT. This gives the protein CASSLAPPQGYDEKLFF.

This chain connects TRBV2 to TRBJ2-3; tentatively, D is TRBD1 (6 bases). The CDR3 sequence is 14 residues long. Germline loops: CDR1 SNHLY, CDR2 FYNNEI. Trimming removed 1 base from V and 8 bases from J, with 13 bases in between. DNA of the CDR3: TGTGCCAGCAGTGAAGGGGACATAGCTTTTACGCAGTATTTT. It is translated as CASSEGDIAFTQYF.